The 28 T cell receptor beta chains below come from one sample, sequenced in a study of regulatory T cells in long-lasting Graves disease. The authors built TCR beta libraries using iRepertoire HTBI primers and Arm-PCR of CDR3 regions. MiXCR, run by TCRdb on the multiplex PCR reads, gives a single entry per CDR3 protein. This table holds approximately 400,000 distinct CDR3 sequences, under 15% found once. Indicated time point: newly diagnosed GD, antithyroid drugs for less than 3 months. PBMC RNA served as the TCR library source. Another study also made use of these data, one on T cells in Graves' hyperthyroidism and ophthalmopathy.

Sequences were derived from peripheral blood mononuclear cells (PBMCs), sampled at new diagnosis, from a patient treated with antithyroid drugs. The receptors here all came from a woman in her 30s with Graves disease.

This clonotype was detected only a few times. A much larger clone is a single base away; this may be a read error. Since no conserved phenylalanine or tryptophan closes the CDR3, a read error is the likely cause. The rearrangement joins TRBV7-3 to TRBJ2-7, with a tentative D call TRBD2 (6 bases). The V gene's germline CDR1 is SGHTA and CDR2 FQGTGA. V dropped 5 bases and J dropped 3 bases, with 17 bases sitting between them. The length of the CDR3 is 15 residues. CDR3 bases: TGTGCCAGCAGCGGTGACGGTTCGGGACTCTACGAGCAGTACCTC. This translates into CASSGDGSGLYEQYL.

This clonotype was recorded many times. The chain couples TRBV28 to TRBJ2-7, with TRBD2 matching over 9 bases. V lost 4 bases, J lost 3 bases, and 10 bases stayed unmatched. The CDR3 contains 16 residues. Germline lookup yields CDR1 MDHEN and CDR2 SYDVKM. CDR3 nucleotides: TGTGCCAGCAGTTCAGGCGCGGGGGGGGTCCGCTACGAGCAGTACTTC. Its translation is CASSSGAGGVRYEQYF.

The sample holds many counts of this clonotype. The genes are TRBV28 and TRBJ1-1; no clear D gene. The V gene's germline CDR1 is MDHEN and CDR2 SYDVKM. The CDR3 has 13 amino acids. Trimming left V 3 bases short and J 2 bases short, with 7 bases between. This chain's CDR3 is CASSLVSNTEAFF. CDR3 sequence (DNA): TGTGCCAGCAGTTTGGTCAGTAACACTGAAGCTTTCTTT.

This clonotype was seen a few times. The V gene is TRBV18, the J gene TRBJ2-7; a weak D match, TRBD1 (5 bases). CDR1 and CDR2 from the germline V gene are KGHSH and LQKENI. This CDR3 contains 15 residues. The germline V and J ends were trimmed by 6 bases and 3 bases, with 18 bases remaining between them. This CDR3 is CASSSQGRALYEQYF. DNA of the CDR3: TGTGCCAGCTCGTCCCAGGGCAGGGCCCTCTACGAGCAGTACTTC.

Only a few counts were recorded for this clonotype. In DNA, the CDR3 is TGCGCCAGCAGTCTAACGGACAGCTTAGGAAAACTGTTTTTT. Amino acids: CASSLTDSLGKLFF. This chain connects TRBV5-1 to TRBJ1-4, with a possible D match to TRBD1 (6 bases). The CDR3 extends over 14 amino acids. Germline V CDR1 and CDR2: SGHRS, YFSETQ. V gave up 5 bases and J gave up 10 bases, with 18 bases separating them.

The rearrangement uses TRBV10-3 and TRBJ2-7; 9 nucleotides line up with TRBD1. CDR3 length: 14 amino acids. Germline loops: CDR1 ENHRY, CDR2 SYGVKD. After removal of 6 bases from V and 3 bases from J, the junction contained 6 bases not matched to a gene. This CDR3 is CAISFGTGNYEQYF. The CDR3 coding sequence is TGTGCCATCAGCTTCGGGACAGGGAACTACGAGCAGTACTTC.

This clonotype was observed many times. V is TRBV15 and J is TRBJ1-1; D not certain. CDR3 length: 13 residues. Trimming removed 9 bases from V and 4 bases from J, with 15 bases in between. Germline V CDR1 and CDR2: LNHNV, YYDKDF (reference sequence). The chain's CDR3 is CATRAGVSTEAFF. The CDR3 bases are TGTGCCACTCGTGCCGGGGTGAGCACTGAAGCTTTCTTT. Full variable domain (outside the CDR3, taken from reference TRBV15 and TRBJ1-1): DAMVIQNPRYQVTQFGKPVTLSCSQTLNHNVMYWYQQKSSQAPKLLFHYYDKDFNNEADTPDNFQSRRPNTSFCFLDIRSPGLGDTAMYLCATRAGVSTEAFFGQGTRLTVV.

This clonotype was observed at least ten times. Here the CDR3 DNA reads TGTGCCTGGAGTGTAAACACCCTCTATGGCTACACCTTC. Residues: CAWSVNTLYGYTF. The genes are TRBV30 and TRBJ1-2, with D hard to call. The CDR3 extends over 13 amino acids. The germline V gene has CDR1 GTSNPN and CDR2 SVGIG (reference sequence). V lost 0 bases and J lost 4, with 9 bases in between.

This clonotype has just a few counts. V and J are TRBV9 and TRBJ2-1; 10 positions agree with TRBD2. With V trimmed by 3 bases and J by 0 bases, 9 bases remained unmatched. The CDR3 covers 18 residues. The germline gives CDR1 SGDLS, CDR2 YYNGEE. CDR3 residues: CASSGSGRSRSSYNEQFF. The CDR3 DNA follows: TGTGCCAGCAGCGGTAGCGGGAGGTCCCGGAGCTCCTACAATGAGCAGTTCTTC.

The genes are TRBV5-1 and TRBJ2-7, with 7 nucleotides matching TRBD1. The CDR3 totals 16 residues. V shed 0 bases and J 0 bases; nucleotides not matched to a gene: 6. Per germline, CDR1 SGHRS and CDR2 YFSETQ. CDR3 region: CASSLGQGEVSYEQYF. In DNA, the CDR3 is TGCGCCAGCAGCTTGGGGCAGGGGGAAGTCTCCTACGAGCAGTACTTC.

This clonotype was counted only a few times. The chain recombines TRBV9 with TRBJ1-2, with 7 positions matching TRBD1. The J segment lost 2 bases and the V segment lost 2 bases, leaving 12 bases of the junction unmatched. The CDR3 runs 17 residues. Germline V lookup: CDR1 SGDLS, CDR2 YYNGEE. CDR3 sequence: CASSVGGGTGENYGYTF. The CDR3 DNA reads as TGTGCCAGCAGCGTTGGGGGGGGAACAGGGGAGAACTATGGCTACACCTTC.

This clonotype occurred many times. This chain connects TRBV5-4 to TRBJ1-1, with D unclear. The CDR3 loop spans 13 amino acids. V gave up 0 bases and J gave up 11 bases, with 14 bases separating them. CDR1 SGHNT and CDR2 YYREEE come from the germline V gene (reference sequence). The CDR3 DNA reads TGTGCCAGCAGCTTGGCAGGTGCACCCCTCGCTTTCTTT. This sequence encodes CASSLAGAPLAFF.

Many counts were recorded for this clonotype. The chain employs TRBV20-1 and TRBJ2-3, with 10 bases lining up with TRBD2. The CDR3 contains 16 residues. The J segment lost 1 base and the V segment lost 3 bases, leaving 7 bases of the junction unmatched. Per germline, CDR1 DFQATT and CDR2 SNEGSKA (reference sequence). DNA of the CDR3: TGCAGTGCTAGGACACCGGGGACTAGCGGCACAGATACGCAGTATTTT. Translation: CSARTPGTSGTDTQYF.

In its sample, this clonotype was seen many times. The chain joins TRBV28 to TRBJ2-3; TRBD2 aligns across 7 bases. The CDR3 consists of 16 residues. Germline assignment: CDR1 MDHEN and CDR2 SYDVKM. V lost 3 bases to trimming and J lost 0 bases; unmatched junction nucleotides: 6. In nucleotides, the CDR3 is TGTGCCAGCAGTTTTAGGCTAGCGGCTAGCACAGATACGCAGTATTTT. Its protein is CASSFRLAASTDTQYF.

This clonotype has more than one count but fewer than ten. The chain uses TRBV18 and TRBJ2-1; 7 bases fit TRBD2. From germline, CDR1 is KGHSH and CDR2 LQKENI. CDR3 length: 17 amino acids. The J segment lost 3 bases and the V segment lost 1 base, leaving 9 bases of the junction unmatched. The CDR3 bases are TGTGCCAGCTCACCACTGAGGCTAGCGGAGGGCTACAATGAGCAGTTCTTC. Its protein is CASSPLRLAEGYNEQFF.

The table lists this clonotype with a few counts. The chain recombines TRBV19 with TRBJ1-4; 9 nucleotides align to TRBD1. V shed 3 bases, J shed 0 bases, and the junction held 11 bases outside the gene matches. The CDR3 has 19 amino acids. Germline lookup yields CDR1 LNHDA and CDR2 SQIVND (reference sequence). CDR3 in amino acids: CASSMFRYRGRTTNEKLFF. CDR3 DNA sequence: TGTGCCAGTAGTATGTTCCGTTACAGGGGGCGGACAACTAATGAAAAACTGTTTTTT.

In this sample, this clonotype turned up many times. This chain joins TRBV5-1 and TRBJ1-1; a possible D gene is TRBD1 (5 bases). This CDR3 has 16 residues. The germline V and J ends were trimmed by 4 bases and 5 bases, with 21 bases remaining between them. The germline gives CDR1 SGHRS, CDR2 YFSETQ. The CDR3 nucleotides are TGCGCCAGCAGCCCGGAGCCGGGACCTAAGCGAACTGAAGCTTTCTTT. Translating it yields CASSPEPGPKRTEAFF.

This clonotype was detected many times. The chain couples TRBV28 to TRBJ2-3, with 9 bases lining up with TRBD2. The V gene's germline CDR1 is MDHEN and CDR2 SYDVKM. The CDR3 length is 17 residues. V was clipped by 5 bases and J by 9 bases; unmatched bases: 18. CDR3 residues: CASSPRLGLAGSDTQYF. CDR3 sequence (DNA): TGTGCCAGCAGTCCCCGACTGGGGCTAGCGGGGAGCGACACGCAGTATTTT.

There are many counts of this clonotype. The chain uses TRBV28 and TRBJ1-1; D unresolved. The CDR3 runs 14 residues. Trimming cost V 2 bases and J 3 bases, with 10 bases left between them. Germline V gene sequence: CDR1 MDHEN, CDR2 SYDVKM. This CDR3 is CASSLRQEYTEAFF. The CDR3 DNA reads as TGTGCCAGCAGTTTACGCCAGGAGTACACTGAAGCTTTCTTT.

This clonotype was seen only a few times. The CDR3 coding sequence is TGTGCCAGCTCACCTCTCGGTATAGCGGGGTACTACAATGAGCAGTTCTTC. This sequence encodes CASSPLGIAGYYNEQFF. V and J are TRBV18 and TRBJ2-1; 8 bases fit TRBD2. V was clipped by 3 bases and J by 3 bases; unmatched bases: 10. This CDR3 has 17 residues. CDR1 KGHSH and CDR2 LQKENI come from the germline V gene.

This clonotype has ten or more counts. The V call is TRBV6-1, the J call TRBJ2-1, with TRBD2 matching 7 bases. CDR1 MNHNS and CDR2 SASEGT come from the germline V gene. Trimming cost V 1 base and J 9 bases; bases outside gene matches: 6. This CDR3 comprises 14 residues. The CDR3 sequence: CASSEVAGAAEQFF. The CDR3 coding sequence is TGTGCCAGCAGTGAAGTTGCGGGAGCCGCTGAGCAGTTCTTC.

This clonotype showed up many times. The genes are TRBV11-2 and TRBJ2-2; 7 bases are shared with TRBD1. The CDR3 loop spans 16 amino acids. The junction had 5 bases not matched to a gene; V was cut back by 1 base and J by 3 bases. Germline V gives CDR1 SGHAT, CDR2 FQNNGV. The CDR3 sequence: CASSLGEQGYTGELFF. The CDR3 nucleotides are TGTGCCAGCAGCTTAGGGGAACAGGGGTACACCGGGGAGCTGTTTTTT.

This clonotype was observed a handful of times. The rearrangement links TRBV7-2 to TRBJ2-1, with 7 bases lining up with TRBD2. J was trimmed by 4 bases and V by 2 bases; bases with no gene match: 5. The CDR3 has 15 residues. Germline V gives CDR1 SGHTA, CDR2 FQGNSA. This CDR3 reads CASSLRRGRYNEQFF. CDR3 nucleotides: TGTGCCAGCAGCTTACGGCGCGGGAGATACAATGAGCAGTTCTTC.

This clonotype came up many times. The chain links TRBV19 to TRBJ2-1; 12 bases map to TRBD2. The ends lost 6 bases at V and 8 bases at J; junction bases unmatched: 8. CDR1 is LNHDA and CDR2 is SQIVND in the germline V gene (reference sequence). The CDR3 length is 15 residues. In DNA, the CDR3 is TGTGCCAGTAGCGTCGGACTAGCGGGAACGGATGAGCAGTTCTTC. It is translated as CASSVGLAGTDEQFF.

The V call is TRBV19, the J call TRBJ1-3; TRBD1 might be the D (6 bases). V was clipped by 4 bases and J by 3 bases, with 10 bases between them. The CDR3 has 14 residues. Germline V lookup: CDR1 LNHDA, CDR2 SQIVND (reference sequence). CDR3 in amino acids: CASSKGDGGNTIYF. The CDR3 DNA reads TGTGCCAGTAGTAAGGGGGACGGTGGAAACACCATATATTTT.

Note on this clonotype: A much larger clonotype is one base distant, so this may be a read error. V is TRBV5-5 and J is TRBJ2-5; 7 bases are shared with TRBD1. CDR1 SGHKS and CDR2 YYEKEE come from the germline V gene (reference sequence). With 0 bases clipped from V and 5 bases from J, the junction kept 13 bases outside the gene matches. This CDR3 spans 17 amino acids. The CDR3 nucleotides read TGTGCCAGCAGCTTGGGACTCTGGACATTACAGGGGGAGACCCAGTACTTC. Its protein product is CASSLGLWTLQGETQYF.

This clonotype was seen repeatedly, ten times or more. CDR3 loop: CAISTGVQHTEAFF. CDR3 bases: TGTGCCATCAGCACAGGGGTACAGCACACTGAAGCTTTCTTT. The chain uses TRBV10-3 and TRBJ1-1, with TRBD1 matching over 7 bases. There are 14 residues in the CDR3. Germline CDR1 and CDR2: ENHRY and SYGVKD. V lost 6 bases, J lost 3 bases, and 7 bases stayed unmatched.

At least ten counts were recorded for this clonotype. V and J are TRBV7-2 and TRBJ2-3; 7 bases align to TRBD2. The trim removed 1 base at V and 3 bases at J, leaving 4 bases unmatched. The CDR3 loop spans 15 amino acids. Germline V gene sequence: CDR1 SGHTA, CDR2 FQGNSA. For the CDR3, the DNA is TGTGCCAGCAGCTTAGGCGGGAGAATAACAGATACGCAGTATTTT. Amino acid sequence: CASSLGGRITDTQYF.